One and the same sample provided the 31 T cell receptor beta chains below, sequenced in a study of T cell clones after liver transplantation. Measured with immunoSEQ multiplex PCR; TCRdb has only the in-frame clones, and not every one. The repertoire holds roughly 97,000 clones, around 83% seen once, with about 0.89% in the top ten. The sample was CD4+ T cells from blood, taken before liver transplant. The receptor source for this set is a human donor who received a liver transplant.

The V call is TRBV4-1, the J call TRBJ1-1; tentatively, D is TRBD1 (6 bases). Germline CDR1 is MGHRA and CDR2 is YSYEKL. Trimming took 3 bases from V and 3 from J, leaving 17 bases between them. The CDR3 length is 16 residues. CDR3 DNA: TGCGCCAGCAGCCAGGGTCAGACAGGCACGTACACTGAAGCTTTCTTT. It translates to CASSQGQTGTYTEAFF.

CDR3 sequence reads: CASSSSTEAFF. CDR3 in DNA: TGTGCCAGCAGTTCAAGTACTGAAGCTTTCTTT. The V gene is TRBV6-5, the J gene TRBJ1-1; D unresolved. V lost 4 bases, J lost 5 bases, and 5 bases lay in between. In germline, CDR1 is MNHEY, CDR2 SVGAGI. This CDR3 region has 11 residues.

This chain links TRBV11-2 with TRBJ2-4; TRBD2 might be the D (6 bases). V was trimmed by 0 bases and J by 0 bases, leaving 9 bases between them. CDR3 length: 16 residues. Germline V gene sequence: CDR1 SGHAT, CDR2 FQNNGV. This CDR3 reads CASSLDAGIAKNIQYF. DNA of the CDR3: TGTGCCAGCAGCTTAGACGCGGGAATAGCCAAAAACATTCAGTACTTC.

The CDR3: CATGVSTDTQYF. In nucleotides, the CDR3 is TGCGCCACCGGGGTCAGCACAGATACGCAGTATTTT. The chain carries TRBV10-2 and TRBJ2-3, with D possibly being TRBD2 (5 bases). The V end lost 10 bases, the J end lost 0 bases, and 8 bases lay between the germline ends. The germline gives CDR1 WSHSY, CDR2 SAAADI. CDR3 length equals 12 residues.

This chain joins TRBV5-1 and TRBJ2-1; 10 bases match TRBD1. Trimming removed 4 bases from V and 9 bases from J; junction bases left unmatched: 10. CDR3 size: 15 residues. Germline values: CDR1 SGHRS, CDR2 YFSETQ. The CDR3 loop is CASSPPTGGLGEQFF. In nucleotides, the CDR3 is TGCGCCAGCAGCCCCCCGACAGGGGGCTTGGGTGAGCAGTTCTTC.

This clone showed up just once. J is TRBJ1-4 and V is TRBV14; D is undetermined. With 5 bases removed from V and 3 bases from J, the gap between germline ends came to 13 bases. In germline, CDR1 is SGHDN, CDR2 FVKESK. CDR3 length: 15 amino acids. The CDR3 bases are TGTGCCAGCAGCTCCCTCCGGCGGCCTAATGAAAAACTGTTTTTT. Residues: CASSSLRRPNEKLFF.

The chain recombines TRBV11-2 with TRBJ1-2, with D possibly matching TRBD1 (5 bases). The CDR3 is made up of 14 amino acids. The V and J ends lost 9 bases and 4 bases respectively, with 18 bases between them. Per the germline V gene, CDR1 is SGHAT and CDR2 is FQNNGV. Here the CDR3 reads CASKSGLGFYGYTF. CDR3 nucleotides: TGTGCCAGTAAATCGGGGCTGGGTTTCTATGGCTACACCTTC.

On this clone itself: Other nucleotide sequences from this sample produce the same CDR3. This chain uses TRBV5-1 with TRBJ2-1; D is unclear. The CDR3 has 11 residues. Germline V lookup: CDR1 SGHRS, CDR2 YFSETQ. V was clipped by 2 bases and J by 6 bases, with 3 bases between them. CDR3 residues: CASSLANEQFF. The CDR3 DNA sequence: TGCGCCAGCAGCTTAGCCAATGAGCAGTTCTTC.

This chain connects TRBV2 to TRBJ1-5; TRBD1 aligns across 9 bases. The V gene's germline CDR1 is SNHLY and CDR2 FYNNEI. The CDR3 totals 15 residues. Germline trimming cut 7 bases from V and 1 base from J; bases unmatched to any gene: 5. This CDR3 is CASTVGQGSNQPQHF. The DNA for the CDR3 is TGTGCCAGCACCGTTGGACAGGGGAGCAATCAGCCCCAGCATTTT.

V usage is TRBV4-2 and J usage is TRBJ2-1, with D perhaps matching TRBD2 (5 bases). Germline CDR1 LGHNA, CDR2 YNFKEQ. The CDR3 spans 15 residues. Trimming stripped 2 bases from V and 7 bases from J, with 15 bases between. The CDR3 DNA follows: TGTGCCAGCAGCCAATTCGGGGAATCTGGGAATGAGCAGTTCTTC. It yields the protein CASSQFGESGNEQFF.

The chain has TRBV7-3 and TRBJ2-1; D possibly corresponds to TRBD1 (5 bases). The CDR3 covers 12 residues. Germline CDR1 SGHTA, CDR2 FQGTGA. The ends were cut back, 2 bases at V and 10 bases at J, with 9 bases in the middle. The CDR3 region has the DNA TGTGCCAGCAGCTTACAGGGCAGGGAGCAGTTCTTC. It specifies CASSLQGREQFF.

This chain uses TRBV5-1 with TRBJ2-1; D may be TRBD2 (5 bases). The CDR3 length is 16 residues. The germline gives CDR1 SGHRS, CDR2 YFSETQ. Trimming removed 0 bases at V and 5 bases at J, with 15 bases between. This chain's CDR3 is CASSLAGNRLDNEQFF. CDR3 DNA sequence: TGCGCCAGCAGCTTGGCCGGGAATAGACTTGACAATGAGCAGTTCTTC.

The chain links TRBV7-3 to TRBJ2-5; D remains unclear. The ends were cut back, 4 bases at V and 5 bases at J, with 11 bases in the middle. The CDR3 length is 13 residues. CDR1 and CDR2 (germline): SGHTA, FQGTGA. For the CDR3, the DNA is TGTGCCAGCAGCTCTTCGACGCGGGAGACCCAGTACTTC. This translates into CASSSSTRETQYF.

The gene calls are TRBV6-1 and TRBJ2-3; D ambiguous. Germline CDR1 and CDR2: MNHNS and SASEGT. The CDR3 totals 15 residues. V lost 2 bases and J lost 2, with 11 bases in between. The CDR3 DNA is TGTGCCAGCAGTGAAAGACGGGCGAACACAGATACGCAGTATTTT. This encodes CASSERRANTDTQYF.

The chain couples TRBV7-9 to TRBJ2-7, with 10 bases fitting TRBD1. This CDR3 is 16 amino acids long. CDR1 and CDR2 (germline): SEHNR, FQNEAQ (reference sequence). V trimming: 1 base; J trimming: 2 bases; junction bases outside the gene matches: 5. The chain's CDR3 is CASSLDRDRGAYEQYF. In nucleotides, the CDR3 is TGTGCCAGCAGCTTAGACCGGGACAGGGGTGCCTACGAGCAGTACTTC.

The gene calls are TRBV6-1 and TRBJ1-3; D remains ambiguous. The CDR3 consists of 12 residues. Looked up from germline, CDR1 is MNHNS and CDR2 is SASEGT. V lost 9 bases to trimming and J lost 0 bases, with 6 bases between them. The CDR3 DNA reads as TGTGCCAGTACACCCTCTGGAAACACCATATATTTT. This gives the protein CASTPSGNTIYF.

The chain joins TRBV7-2 to TRBJ2-7; D possibly matches TRBD1 or TRBD2 (6 bases each). Germline CDR1 is SGHTA and CDR2 is FQGNSA. Trimming took 4 bases from V and 6 from J, leaving 22 bases between them. This CDR3 is built from 16 residues. The CDR3: CASSSLRTGTGGEQYF. The CDR3 DNA follows: TGTGCCAGCAGCTCACTTCGTACAGGGACTGGGGGCGAGCAGTACTTC.

The gene calls are TRBV25-1 and TRBJ2-2; 8 bases fit TRBD1. With V trimmed by 3 bases and J by 2 bases, 2 bases remained unmatched. Germline V lookup: CDR1 MGHDK, CDR2 SYGVNS. The CDR3 spans 15 residues. CDR3 region: CASSDRGRNTGELFF. In nucleotides, the CDR3 is TGTGCCAGCAGTGACAGGGGGCGCAACACCGGGGAGCTGTTTTTT.

J is TRBJ1-3 and V is TRBV18, with D possibly TRBD1 on 5 matching bases. V dropped 3 bases and J dropped 0 bases, with 12 bases sitting between them. The CDR3 extends over 16 amino acids. Per germline, CDR1 KGHSH and CDR2 LQKENI. The CDR3 is CASSPVLQVSGNTIYF. In DNA, the CDR3 is TGTGCCAGCTCACCGGTCTTACAGGTCTCTGGAAACACCATATATTTT.

In its sample, this clone was seen a few times. The V gene is TRBV2, the J gene TRBJ1-2, with D tentatively TRBD1 (6 bases). The ends were cut back, 8 bases at V and 7 bases at J, with 8 bases in the middle. The CDR3 length is 10 residues. The germline CDR1 and CDR2 sequences are SNHLY and FYNNEI. The CDR3 nucleotides read TGTGCCAGCGGACAGCTTGGCTACACCTTC. Protein: CASGQLGYTF.

On this clone itself: Since a much larger clone is just one base distant, this may be a read error. Different DNA sequences within this sample yield the same CDR3. J is TRBJ2-2 and V is TRBV6-1, with 7 bases identical to TRBD2. Germline CDR1 MNHNS, CDR2 SASEGT. CDR3 size: 13 residues. With 4 bases clipped from V and 7 bases from J, the junction kept 3 bases outside the gene matches. The CDR3 protein is CASSVGGSGELFF. The DNA of the CDR3 is TGTGCCAGCAGTGTGGGGGGGAGCGGGGAGCTGTTTTTT.

The chain employs TRBV6-6 and TRBJ2-5, with TRBD1 matching over 11 bases. Germline-derived CDR1 and CDR2 are MNHNY and SVGAGI (reference sequence). This CDR3 has 16 residues. Trimming took 6 bases from V and 2 from J; bases not matched to a gene: 8. The CDR3 is CASSSRDRGGQETQYF. The DNA of the CDR3 is TGTGCCAGCAGCTCCCGGGACAGGGGGGGGCAAGAGACCCAGTACTTC.

This chain links TRBV29-1 with TRBJ2-3; D uncertain. This CDR3 region has 10 residues. Trimming took 3 bases from V and 11 from J, leaving 9 bases between them. The germline gives CDR1 SQVTM, CDR2 ANQGSEA. CDR3 sequence (DNA): TGCAGCGTTGAGGTAGCAGGGCAGTATTTT. It codes for CSVEVAGQYF.

This clone came up a few times. The same CDR3 also results from other DNA sequences found in this sample. The chain uses TRBV18 and TRBJ2-5, with D tentatively TRBD1 or TRBD2 (5 bases each). The germline V gene encodes CDR1 KGHSH and CDR2 LQKENI. The CDR3 consists of 14 residues. V was shortened by 3 bases and J by 4 bases, with 12 bases between the two germline ends. CDR3 in amino acids: CASSPDRGGETQYF. CDR3 bases: TGTGCCAGCTCACCCGATCGGGGCGGAGAGACCCAGTACTTC.

The chain joins TRBV11-2 to TRBJ1-1; D is undetermined. The V and J ends lost 6 bases and 1 base respectively, with 18 bases between them. CDR1 is SGHAT, CDR2 FQNNGV, per germline. The CDR3 contains 16 residues. CDR3 residues: CASSFGLGVKNTEAFF. In DNA form, the CDR3 reads TGTGCCAGCAGTTTTGGCCTGGGAGTTAAGAACACTGAAGCTTTCTTT.

This clone was counted between two and nine times. The chain has TRBV28 and TRBJ1-2; tentative D call: TRBD1 (5 bases). V was trimmed by 5 bases and J by 5 bases, leaving 15 bases between them. The CDR3 totals 14 residues. Germline V gene data show CDR1 as MDHEN and CDR2 as SYDVKM. Here the CDR3 reads CASSLSGTDYGYTF. CDR3 in DNA: TGTGCCAGCAGTCTCTCCGGGACCGATTATGGCTACACCTTC.

In this sample, this clone turned up a few times. The chain links TRBV6-5 to TRBJ2-5; the match to TRBD1 covers 7 bases. Losses at the gene ends were 2 bases for V and 1 base for J; bases not matched to a gene: 4. In germline, CDR1 is MNHEY, CDR2 SVGAGI. This CDR3 has 15 amino acids. CDR3 sequence: CASSYGTAIQETQYF. The CDR3 region has the DNA TGTGCCAGCAGTTACGGGACAGCTATCCAAGAGACCCAGTACTTC.

The gene calls are TRBV18 and TRBJ2-1, with 8 positions matching TRBD1. J was trimmed by 4 bases and V by 6 bases; bases with no gene match: 17. CDR1 and CDR2 (germline): KGHSH, LQKENI. The CDR3 covers 18 residues. The CDR3 DNA sequence: TGTGCCAGCTCCACCAATGGGGCCGGGACAGGAGGGTACAATGAGCAGTTCTTC. Its translation is CASSTNGAGTGGYNEQFF.

This clone showed up just once. V and J are TRBV4-3 and TRBJ2-1, with a possible D match to TRBD2 (5 bases). This CDR3 is built from 14 residues. The germline V and J ends were trimmed by 0 bases and 8 bases, with 11 bases remaining between them. Germline values: CDR1 LGHNA, CDR2 YSLEER. CDR3: CASSQDLLAHEQFF. CDR3 coding DNA: TGCGCCAGCAGCCAAGATCTCCTAGCACATGAGCAGTTCTTC.

The V and J genes are TRBV5-1 and TRBJ2-1; 8 bases agree with TRBD2. Germline V gene lookup returns CDR1 SGHRS and CDR2 YFSETQ. The CDR3 has 13 residues. The V segment lost 6 bases and the J segment 7 bases; nucleotides outside the gene matches: 6. The CDR3 nucleotides are TGCGCCAGCACTGGGACTAGGACTAATGAGCAGTTCTTC. It yields the protein CASTGTRTNEQFF.

V and J are TRBV19 and TRBJ2-3; no clear D. Trimming left V 5 bases short and J 2 bases short, with 8 bases between. Germline loops: CDR1 LNHDA, CDR2 SQIVND (reference sequence). The CDR3 extends over 13 amino acids. CDR3 sequence reads: CASSSGFTDTQYF. The CDR3, as DNA: TGTGCCAGTAGTTCCGGGTTCACAGATACGCAGTATTTT.